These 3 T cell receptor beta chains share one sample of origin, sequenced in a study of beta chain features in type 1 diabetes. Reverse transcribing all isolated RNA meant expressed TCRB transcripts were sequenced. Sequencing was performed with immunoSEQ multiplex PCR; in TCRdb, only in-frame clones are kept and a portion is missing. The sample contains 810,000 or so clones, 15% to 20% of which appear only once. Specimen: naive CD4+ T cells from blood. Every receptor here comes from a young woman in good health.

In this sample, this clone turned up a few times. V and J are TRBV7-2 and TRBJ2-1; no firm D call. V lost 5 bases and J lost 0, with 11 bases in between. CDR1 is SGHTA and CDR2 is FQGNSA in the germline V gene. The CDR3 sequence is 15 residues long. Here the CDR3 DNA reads TGTGCCAGCAGCCTCATTATTAGCTCCTACAATGAGCAGTTCTTC. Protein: CASSLIISSYNEQFF.

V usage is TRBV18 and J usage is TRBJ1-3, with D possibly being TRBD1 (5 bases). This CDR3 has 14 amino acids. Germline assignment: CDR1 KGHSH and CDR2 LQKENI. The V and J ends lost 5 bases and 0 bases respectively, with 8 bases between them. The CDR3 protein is CASSTTDSGNTIYF. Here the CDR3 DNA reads TGTGCCAGCTCAACGACAGACTCTGGAAACACCATATATTTT. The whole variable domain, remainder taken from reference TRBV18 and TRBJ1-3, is NAGVMQNPRHLVRRRGQEARLRCSPMKGHSHVYWYRQLPEEGLKFMVYLQKENIIDESGMPKERFSAEFPKEGPSILRIQQVVRGDSAAYFCASSTTDSGNTIYFGEGSWLTVV.

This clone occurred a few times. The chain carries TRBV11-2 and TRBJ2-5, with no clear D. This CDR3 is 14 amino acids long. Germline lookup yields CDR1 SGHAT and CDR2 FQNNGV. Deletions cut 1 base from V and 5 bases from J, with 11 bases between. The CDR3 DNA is TGTGCCAGCAGCTTAGTTCATCCGGGTGAGACCCAGTACTTC. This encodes CASSLVHPGETQYF.